This record covers a single TCR beta chain. Its antigen is undetermined. Repertoires were generated with immunoSEQ multiplex PCR, while TCRdb's copy carries only in-frame clones and drops some. The sample includes some 150,000 clones, under 85% of them seen just once. This record comes from a study of PD-1 blockade in classical Hodgkin lymphoma. The study's findings and limits: CD8+ TCR diversity did not rise significantly by C4D1, unlike CD4+. Patients excluded were those beginning nivolumab under 1 year after ASCT. As was reported, newly diagnosed patients showed lower baseline TCR diversity than healthy donors did. Factors driving the repertoire differences, possibly disease activity or prior therapy, remain undefined.

All the patients suffered relapse after autologous stem cell transplantation, and brentuximab vedotin exposure differed. V was pared by 1 base and J by 0 bases, with 13 bases between. CDR3 length equals 16 residues. Germline assignment: CDR1 SGHAT and CDR2 FQNNGV. The sequencing used peripheral blood mononuclear cells (PBMCs), collected before the second cycle of nivolumab. This receptor was identified in a human donor with classical Hodgkin lymphoma. The V call is TRBV11-2, the J call TRBJ2-7, with a weak D call TRBD1 (6 bases). The CDR3 region is CASSLVAGANSYEQYF. As DNA, the CDR3 is TGTGCCAGCAGCTTAGTGGCAGGGGCGAACTCCTACGAGCAGTACTTC.